The 20 T cell receptor beta chains reported below all come from one sample, sequenced in a study of blood T cell repertoires in COVID-19 (TCRdb year 2020). The library relied on the immunoSEQ multiplex PCR assay. TCRdb stores this immuneACCESS table with in-frame sequences only. Part of the clones is absent; in the studies checked, under half of the shortfall reflects unresolved V genes, and no reason is known for the rest. This sample lists some 40,000 clones; about 81% were detected once. The leading ten clones occupy under 45% of the sample. The material sequenced was peripheral blood. Receptors were obtained from a human donor in a cohort sampled during active or convalescent COVID-19. The donor label of this sample is uncertain.

In this sample, this clone is medium-sized. V usage is TRBV28 and J usage is TRBJ1-5; 7 bases agree with TRBD1. This CDR3 spans 13 amino acids. V lost 2 bases to trimming and J lost 7 bases; unmatched junction nucleotides: 2. Per germline, CDR1 MDHEN and CDR2 SYDVKM. The CDR3 reads CASSLEGQQPQHF. The CDR3 DNA reads TGTGCCAGCAGTTTAGAGGGACAGCAGCCCCAGCATTTT.

This clone was counted only a few times. This chain uses TRBV14 with TRBJ2-7; 8 bases are shared with TRBD2. CDR3 size: 19 residues. Trimming at V came to 0 bases and at J to 2 bases, leaving 15 bases not matched to a gene. Per the germline V gene, CDR1 is SGHDN and CDR2 is FVKESK. DNA of the CDR3: TGTGCCAGCAGCCAAGATCGCATCGGTCTACCCGGGAGGGCCTACGAGCAGTACTTC. This codes for CASSQDRIGLPGRAYEQYF. The full variable domain, in which reference TRBV14 and TRBJ2-7 provide the parts outside the CDR3, is EAGVTQFPSHSVIEKGQTVTLRCDPISGHDNLYWYRRVMGKEIKFLLHFVKESKQDESGMPNNRFLAERTGGTYSTLKVQPAELEDSGVYFCASSQDRIGLPGRAYEQYFGPGTRLTVT.

The chain recombines TRBV27 with TRBJ2-3; no definite D call. CDR3 size: 13 residues. Trimming stripped 5 bases from V and 8 bases from J, with 14 bases between. Germline V CDR1 and CDR2: MNHEY, SMNVEV (reference sequence). DNA for the CDR3: TGTGCCAGCAGTGTTAAGATAGGAGCTACGCAGTATTTT. Translated, it gives CASSVKIGATQYF.

The chain links TRBV6-2 or TRBV6-3 to TRBJ1-5; D not resolved. Trimming pared 4 bases from V and 1 base from J, leaving 17 bases between. The CDR3 consists of 17 residues. Per germline, CDR1 MNHEY and CDR2 SVGEGT. CDR3 sequence: CASSSQRAGISNQPQHF. In DNA form, the CDR3 reads TGTGCCAGCAGTTCTCAACGAGCAGGAATCAGCAATCAGCCCCAGCATTTT.

The chain joins TRBV6-4 to TRBJ1-5; TRBD1 matches at 8 bases. The CDR3 consists of 19 residues. The junction had 21 bases not matched to a gene; V was cut back by 10 bases and J by 1 base. Germline assignment: CDR1 MRHNA and CDR2 SNTAGT. The CDR3 region has the DNA TGTGCCAAAGACAGGGGTCCACGAAGGCGGTGTTCAAGCAATCAGCCCCAGCATTTT. Translated, it gives CAKDRGPRRRCSSNQPQHF.

J is TRBJ2-1 and V is TRBV7-3; weak D call: TRBD2 (5 bases). Trimming removed 2 bases from V and 9 bases from J, with 5 bases in between. Germline CDR1 is SGHTA and CDR2 is FQGTGA. The CDR3 totals 11 residues. The CDR3 sequence: CASSLGSEQFF. CDR3 in DNA: TGTGCCAGCAGCTTAGGGAGTGAGCAGTTCTTC. Filled out from reference TRBV7-3 and TRBJ2-1, the complete variable domain reads GAGVSQTPSNKVTEKGKYVELRCDPISGHTALYWYRQSLGQGPEFLIYFQGTGAADDSGLPNDRFFAVRPEGSVSTLKIQRTERGDSAVYLCASSLGSEQFFGPGTRLTVL.

This clone was recorded a few times. The chain links TRBV20-1 to TRBJ2-2; D perhaps matches TRBD2 (6 bases). The germline V and J ends were trimmed by 3 bases and 6 bases, with 14 bases remaining between them. Germline CDR1 DFQATT, CDR2 SNEGSKA (reference sequence). The CDR3 length is 14 residues. The CDR3 nucleotides are TGCAGTGCTAGTACTAACCGGGAGTCCGGGGAGCTGTTTTTT. Amino acids: CSASTNRESGELFF.

J is TRBJ2-7 and V is TRBV29-1; D not resolved. V shed 7 bases and J shed 2 bases, with 12 bases lying between them. This CDR3 is 12 amino acids long. Germline CDR1 and CDR2: SQVTM and ANQGSEA. The CDR3 DNA reads as TGCAGCGCCAGACTGGTTACCTACGAGCAGTACTTC. This codes for CSARLVTYEQYF.

The J gene is TRBJ2-4, the V gene TRBV6-2 or TRBV6-3; 9 nucleotides align to TRBD1. Losses at the gene ends were 2 bases for V and 7 bases for J; bases not matched to a gene: 6. Germline CDR1 MNHEY, CDR2 SVGEGT. CDR3 length: 15 residues. CDR3 amino acids: CASSYKTGGLNIQYF. As DNA, the CDR3 is TGTGCCAGCAGTTACAAGACAGGGGGACTGAACATTCAGTACTTC.

This chain connects TRBV11-3 to TRBJ1-2; D uncertain. Trimming shortened V by 4 bases and J by 6 bases, and 9 bases separated the two germline ends. Looked up from germline, CDR1 is SGHNT and CDR2 is YENEEA. The CDR3 is 12 residues long. The CDR3 DNA reads TGTGCCAGCAGCTACAATACCCATGGCTACACCTTC. Its translation is CASSYNTHGYTF. The variable domain in full, completed from reference TRBV11-3 and TRBJ1-2, reads EAGVVQSPRYKIIEKKQPVAFWCNPISGHNTLYWYLQNLGQGPELLIRYENEEAVDDSQLPKDRFSAERLKGVDSTLKIQPAELGDSAVYLCASSYNTHGYTFGSGTRLTVV.

The chain couples TRBV6-5 to TRBJ2-1; TRBD1 is a possible D gene (6 bases). Trimming stripped 6 bases from V and 7 bases from J, with 19 bases between. Germline loops: CDR1 MNHEY, CDR2 SVGAGI. This CDR3 is 15 amino acids long. This CDR3 is CASRRDTHTGNEQFF. The CDR3 nucleotides are TGTGCCAGCAGGAGGGACACCCATACTGGTAATGAGCAGTTCTTC.

V and J are TRBV7-2 and TRBJ1-2; tentative D call: TRBD1 (6 bases). The CDR3 runs to 15 residues. V lost 1 base and J 0 bases, leaving 9 bases between the germline ends. The germline V gene encodes CDR1 SGHTA and CDR2 FQGNSA. CDR3 residues: CASSLGGGPNYGYTF. CDR3 bases: TGTGCCAGCAGCTTAGGCGGGGGGCCTAACTATGGCTACACCTTC. Full variable domain (rest looked up from reference TRBV7-2 and TRBJ1-2): GAGVSQSPSNKVTEKGKDVELRCDPISGHTALYWYRQSLGQGLEFLIYFQGNSAPDKSGLPSDRFSAERTGGSVSTLTIQRTQQEDSAVYLCASSLGGGPNYGYTFGSGTRLTVV.

This chain joins TRBV29-1 and TRBJ2-7, with D possibly being TRBD1 (8 bases). Trimming removed 4 bases from V and 4 bases from J, with 17 bases in between. The length of the CDR3 is 14 residues. Germline CDR1 and CDR2: SQVTM and ANQGSEA. The CDR3 sequence: CSVGRTGGAYEQYF. The CDR3 region has the DNA TGCAGCGTTGGTAGAACAGGGGGGGCGTACGAGCAGTACTTC.

Only a few counts were recorded for this clone. The V gene is TRBV19, the J gene TRBJ2-7, with TRBD1 matching 9 bases. CDR1 is LNHDA, CDR2 SQIVND, per germline (reference sequence). The CDR3 is made up of 15 amino acids. V lost 6 bases and J lost 3; bases outside the gene matches: 9. CDR3: CASSLTGTGNYEQYF. CDR3 sequence (DNA): TGTGCCAGTAGCCTAACCGGGACAGGGAACTACGAGCAGTACTTC.

V usage is TRBV11-3 and J usage is TRBJ2-2; 7 bases align to TRBD2. Germline V gene sequence: CDR1 SGHNT, CDR2 YENEEA. Trimming at V came to 2 bases and at J to 7 bases, leaving 10 bases not matched to a gene. The CDR3 has 16 residues. The CDR3 reads CASSLRGAGAGGELFF. In nucleotides, the CDR3 is TGTGCCAGCAGCTTAAGAGGGGCGGGAGCGGGCGGGGAGCTGTTTTTT.

This clone was observed a handful of times. The V call is TRBV7-9, the J call TRBJ2-5, with 7 bases fitting TRBD1. From germline, CDR1 is SEHNR and CDR2 FQNEAQ (reference sequence). The CDR3 is made up of 13 amino acids. J lost 3 bases, V lost 5 bases, and 3 bases had no gene match. The CDR3 is CASSRQGKETQYF. CDR3 sequence (DNA): TGTGCCAGCAGCCGACAGGGAAAAGAGACCCAGTACTTC. Variable domain in full (rest from reference TRBV7-9 and TRBJ2-5): DTGVSQNPRHKITKRGQNVTFRCDPISEHNRLYWYRQTLGQGPEFLTYFQNEAQLEKSRLLSDRFSAERPKGSFSTLEIQRTEQGDSAMYLCASSRQGKETQYFGPGTRLLVL.

This chain links TRBV6-5 with TRBJ1-2; 8 bases line up with TRBD1. The CDR3 is 15 residues long. V lost 2 bases, J lost 4 bases, and 6 bases stayed unmatched. The germline V gene encodes CDR1 MNHEY and CDR2 SVGAGI. The CDR3 protein is CASSYRGQGVYGYTF. The CDR3 bases are TGTGCCAGCAGTTACCGAGGACAGGGAGTCTATGGCTACACCTTC.

This chain's CDR3 is CASTRGTYGYTF. The DNA of the CDR3 is TGTGCCAGCACGCGGGGAACCTATGGCTACACCTTC. The chain links TRBV3-1 (or the pseudogene TRBV3-2) to TRBJ1-2, with no clear D. Between the trimmed V and J ends, which lost 7 bases and 4 bases, there was a span of 10 bases. The CDR3 loop spans 12 amino acids. The germline CDR1 and CDR2 sequences are LGHDT and YNNKEL (reference sequence).

The chain carries TRBV6-5 and TRBJ2-1; the match to TRBD2 covers 8 bases. V shed 7 bases and J 8 bases; nucleotides not matched to a gene: 13. Germline CDR1 MNHEY, CDR2 SVGAGI. The CDR3 consists of 15 residues. In DNA form, the CDR3 reads TGTGCCAGCACCACGAGGCTAGCGGGTCGGGATGAGCAGTTCTTC. It codes for CASTTRLAGRDEQFF.

This chain joins TRBV28 and TRBJ2-2; 7 nucleotides align to TRBD2. Per the germline V gene, CDR1 is MDHEN and CDR2 is SYDVKM. This CDR3 is built from 15 residues. The trim removed 6 bases at V and 4 bases at J, leaving 8 bases unmatched. The CDR3 region has the DNA TGTGCCAGCAGCTCCCGACTAGCTAGCACCGGGGAGCTGTTTTTT. Translated, it gives CASSSRLASTGELFF.